One TCR beta chain is described in this entry. One end of the junction fails to match germline, which may point to a read error. These data belong to a study of blood T cells in healthy people across ages. A second PCR of about 6 to 11 cycles used a sample-barcoded 5' primer and a J-beta primer mix. From the 5' RACE reads, TCRdb called clonotypes with MiXCR, one entry per CDR3 protein. The top ten hold roughly 3.9% of the sample, which has about 620,000 distinct CDR3 sequences, roughly 21% seen once. The CDR3 sequence is 14 residues long. Per the germline V gene, CDR1 is DFQATT and CDR2 is SNEGSKA (reference sequence).

This clonotype was sampled from a man in his 70s in good health. Input material: blood. The chain has TRBV20-1 and TRBJ1-5; perhaps TRBD1 as D (5 bases). The CDR3 reads CSALQGGSNQPRHF. The CDR3 region has the DNA TGCAGTGCCCTCCAGGGAGGGAGCAATCAGCCCCGGCATTTT.